This T cell receptor (beta chain) was sequenced during a study of OX40 agonist ivuxolimab in advanced cancers. Only in-frame clones appear in the TCRdb table, and some are missing; sequencing was by immunoSEQ multiplex PCR. The top ten hold about 24% of the sample, which has more than 35,000 clones, 76% seen once. Trimming pared 3 bases from V and 8 bases from J, leaving 10 bases between. Looked up from germline, CDR1 is SGHVS and CDR2 is FNYEAQ. The CDR3 totals 13 residues. Patients who had autoimmune disease history or got systemic immunosuppression were left out. The origin of this receptor is an adult with an advanced solid tumor such as melanoma, head and neck, liver or kidney cancer. V usage is TRBV7-6 and J usage is TRBJ1-4; no definite D call. The sequences come from CD4+ or CD8+ T cells sorted from blood, collected in a trial of the OX40 agonist ivuxolimab. This CDR3 is CASSFGAGEKLFF. The CDR3 region has the DNA TGTGCCAGCAGCTTTGGCGCAGGAGAAAAACTGTTTTTT.